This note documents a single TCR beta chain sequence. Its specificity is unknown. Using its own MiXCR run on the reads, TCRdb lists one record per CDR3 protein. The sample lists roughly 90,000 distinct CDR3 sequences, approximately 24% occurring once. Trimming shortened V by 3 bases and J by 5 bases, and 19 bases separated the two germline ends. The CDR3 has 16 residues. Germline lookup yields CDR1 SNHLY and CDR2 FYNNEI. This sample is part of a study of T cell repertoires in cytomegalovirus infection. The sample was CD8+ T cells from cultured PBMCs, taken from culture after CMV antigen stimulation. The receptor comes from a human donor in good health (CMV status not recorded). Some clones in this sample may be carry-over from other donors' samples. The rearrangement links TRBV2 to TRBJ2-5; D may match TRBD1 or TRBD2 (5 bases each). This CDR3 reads CASSDRDPPQRETQYF. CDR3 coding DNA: TGTGCCAGCAGTGACAGGGACCCCCCTCAAAGGGAGACCCAGTACTTC.